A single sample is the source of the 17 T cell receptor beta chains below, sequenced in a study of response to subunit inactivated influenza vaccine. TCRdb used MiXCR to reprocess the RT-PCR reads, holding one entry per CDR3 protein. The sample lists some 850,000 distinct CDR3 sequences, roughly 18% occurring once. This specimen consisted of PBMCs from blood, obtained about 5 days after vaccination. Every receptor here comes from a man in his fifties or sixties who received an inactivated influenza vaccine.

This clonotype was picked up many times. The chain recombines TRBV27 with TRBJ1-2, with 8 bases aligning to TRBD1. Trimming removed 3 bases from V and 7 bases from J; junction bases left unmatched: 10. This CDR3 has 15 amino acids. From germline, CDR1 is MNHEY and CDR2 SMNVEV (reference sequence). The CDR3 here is CASSLARQGTAGYTF. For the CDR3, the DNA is TGTGCCAGCAGTTTGGCCAGACAGGGGACGGCTGGCTACACCTTC.

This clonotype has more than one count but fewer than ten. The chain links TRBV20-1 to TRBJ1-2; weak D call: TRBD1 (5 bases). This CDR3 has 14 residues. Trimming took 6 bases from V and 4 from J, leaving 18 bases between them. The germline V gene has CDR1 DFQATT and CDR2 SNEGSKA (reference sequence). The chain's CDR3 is CSAPPEGRIYGYTF. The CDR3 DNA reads TGCAGTGCCCCCCCCGAGGGACGGATCTATGGCTACACCTTC.

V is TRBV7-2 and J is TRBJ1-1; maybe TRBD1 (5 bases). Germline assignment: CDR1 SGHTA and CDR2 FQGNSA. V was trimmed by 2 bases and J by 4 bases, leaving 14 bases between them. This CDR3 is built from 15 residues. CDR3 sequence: CASSLSGAWATEAFF. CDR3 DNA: TGTGCCAGCAGCTTAAGCGGGGCGTGGGCCACTGAAGCTTTCTTT.

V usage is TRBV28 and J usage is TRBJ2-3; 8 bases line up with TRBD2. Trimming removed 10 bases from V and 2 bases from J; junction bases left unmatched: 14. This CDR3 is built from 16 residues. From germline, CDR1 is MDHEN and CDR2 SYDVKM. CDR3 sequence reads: CATIRDSGAHTDTQYF. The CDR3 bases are TGTGCCACCATTCGGGATAGCGGGGCCCACACAGATACGCAGTATTTT.

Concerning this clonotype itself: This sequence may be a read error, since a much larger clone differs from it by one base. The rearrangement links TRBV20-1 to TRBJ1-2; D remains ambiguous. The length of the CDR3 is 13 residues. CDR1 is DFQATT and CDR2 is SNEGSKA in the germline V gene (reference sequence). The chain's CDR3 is CGASASGLYGYTF. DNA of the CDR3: TGCGGTGCTAGTGCGTCGGGCCTCTATGGCTACACCTTC.

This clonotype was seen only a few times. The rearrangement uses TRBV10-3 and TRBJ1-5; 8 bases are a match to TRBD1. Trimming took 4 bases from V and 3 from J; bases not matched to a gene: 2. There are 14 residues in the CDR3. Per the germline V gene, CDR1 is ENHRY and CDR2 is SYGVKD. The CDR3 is CAISGTGNNQPQHF. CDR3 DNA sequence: TGTGCCATCAGTGGGACAGGGAACAATCAGCCCCAGCATTTT.

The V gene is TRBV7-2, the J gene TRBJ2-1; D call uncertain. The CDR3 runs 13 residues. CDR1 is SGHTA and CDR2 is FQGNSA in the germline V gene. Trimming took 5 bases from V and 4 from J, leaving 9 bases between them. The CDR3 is CASSRPQYNEQFF. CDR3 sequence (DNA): TGTGCCAGCAGCCGTCCCCAATACAATGAGCAGTTCTTC.

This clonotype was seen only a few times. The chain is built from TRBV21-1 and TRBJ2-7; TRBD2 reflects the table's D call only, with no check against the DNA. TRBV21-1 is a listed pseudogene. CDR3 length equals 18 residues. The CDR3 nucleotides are TGTGCCAGCAGCGAGCAGTACCTCATCCCTCCGAGCTCCTACGAGCAGTACTTC. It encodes CASSEQYLIPPSSYEQYF.

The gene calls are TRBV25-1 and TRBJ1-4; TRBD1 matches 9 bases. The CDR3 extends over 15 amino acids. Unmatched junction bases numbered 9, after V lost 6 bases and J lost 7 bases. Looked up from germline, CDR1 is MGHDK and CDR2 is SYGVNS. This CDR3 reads CASSDSGTGSEKLFF. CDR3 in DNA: TGTGCCAGCAGCGACTCAGGGACAGGGAGTGAAAAACTGTTTTTT.

CDR3 in DNA: TGTGCCAGCAGTGGCCCTTTCCCCGCCTACAATGAGCAGTTCTTC. This codes for CASSGPFPAYNEQFF. The chain recombines TRBV12-3 or TRBV12-4 with TRBJ2-1; D not resolved. The length of the CDR3 is 15 residues. V was trimmed by 5 bases and J by 2 bases, leaving 13 bases between them.

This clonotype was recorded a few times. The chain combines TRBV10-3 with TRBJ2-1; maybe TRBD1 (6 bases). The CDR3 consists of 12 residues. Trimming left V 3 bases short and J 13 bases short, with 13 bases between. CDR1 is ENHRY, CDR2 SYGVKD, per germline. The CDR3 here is CAISDPTGNQFF. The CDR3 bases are TGTGCCATCAGTGACCCCACAGGGAATCAGTTCTTC.

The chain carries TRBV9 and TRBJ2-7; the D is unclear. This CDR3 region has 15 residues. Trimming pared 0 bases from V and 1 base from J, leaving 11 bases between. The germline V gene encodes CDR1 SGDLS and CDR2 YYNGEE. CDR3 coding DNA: TGTGCCAGCAGCGTAGGTCGGTCGGATTCCTACGAGCAGTACTTC. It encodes CASSVGRSDSYEQYF.

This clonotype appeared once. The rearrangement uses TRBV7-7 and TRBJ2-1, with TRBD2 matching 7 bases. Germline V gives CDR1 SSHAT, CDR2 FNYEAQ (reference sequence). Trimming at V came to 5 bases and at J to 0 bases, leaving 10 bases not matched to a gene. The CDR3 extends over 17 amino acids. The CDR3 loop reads CASSAGSSGSSYNEQFF. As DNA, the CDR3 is TGTGCCAGCAGCGCCGGGTCTAGCGGTAGCTCCTACAATGAGCAGTTCTTC. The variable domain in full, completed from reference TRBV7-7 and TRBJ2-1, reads GAGVSQSPRYKVTKRGQDVTLRCDPISSHATLYWYQQALGQGPEFLTYFNYEAQPDKSGLPSDRFSAERPEGSISTLTIQRTEQRDSAMYRCASSAGSSGSSYNEQFFGPGTRLTVL.

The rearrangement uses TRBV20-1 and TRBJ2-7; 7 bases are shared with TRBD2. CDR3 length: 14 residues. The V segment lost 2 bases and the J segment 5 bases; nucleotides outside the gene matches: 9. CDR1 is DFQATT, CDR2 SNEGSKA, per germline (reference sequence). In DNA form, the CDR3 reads TGCAGTGCTAGAATGGCGGGAGCAGTCAACGAGCAGTACTTC. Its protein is CSARMAGAVNEQYF.

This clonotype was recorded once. The chain's CDR3 is CASSQQRTSNGYEQYF. In nucleotides, the CDR3 is TGCGCCAGCAGCCAGCAAAGGACTAGCAACGGGTACGAGCAGTACTTC. The rearrangement links TRBV5-1 to TRBJ2-7; 8 nucleotides line up with TRBD2. The ends lost 4 bases at V and 4 bases at J; junction bases unmatched: 13. The germline V gene encodes CDR1 SGHRS and CDR2 YFSETQ. The CDR3 loop spans 16 amino acids. Full variable domain (remainder filled in from reference TRBV5-1 and TRBJ2-7): KAGVTQTPRYLIKTRGQQVTLSCSPISGHRSVSWYQQTPGQGLQFLFEYFSETQRNKGNFPGRFSGRQFSNSRSEMNVSTLELGDSALYLCASSQQRTSNGYEQYFGPGTRLTVT.

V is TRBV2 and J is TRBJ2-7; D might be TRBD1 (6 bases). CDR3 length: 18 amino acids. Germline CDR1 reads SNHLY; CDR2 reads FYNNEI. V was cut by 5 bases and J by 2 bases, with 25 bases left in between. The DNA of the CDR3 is TGTGCCAGCAGTAGGGGGAGAAGGAGGACTTCATCAACCTACGAGCAGTACTTC. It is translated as CASSRGRRRTSSTYEQYF.

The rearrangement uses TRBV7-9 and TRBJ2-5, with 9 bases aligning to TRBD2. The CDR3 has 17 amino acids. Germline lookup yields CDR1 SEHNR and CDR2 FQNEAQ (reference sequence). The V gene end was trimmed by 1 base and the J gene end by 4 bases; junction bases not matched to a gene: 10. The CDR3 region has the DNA TGTGCCAGCAGCTTAGGGGGAATGCGTAGCGGGAGAGAGACCCAGTACTTC. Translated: CASSLGGMRSGRETQYF.